This TCR beta chain was found in a study of shared clonotypes between healthy human individuals. General observations from the study: About 5% of naive CD4 clonotypes were shared across a handful of donors. A generally larger estimated richness was seen in naive subsets than in memory subsets.

As to this clone: Antigen unknown.

The CDR3 is 15 amino acids. Trimming removed 7 bases from V and 0 bases from J; junction bases left unmatched: 9. In germline, CDR1 is MNHEY, CDR2 SVGAGI. CD45RO negativity and positive selection for CCR7 defined naive CD8 cells, a population that excluded terminally differentiated effector memory CD45RA+ cells. Assay used: immunoSEQ multiplex PCR; TCRdb lists only in-frame clones, some missing. The repertoire holds about 680,000 clones, just over 90% seen once, with about 24% in the top ten. The sample taken for sequencing was naive CD8+ T cells sorted from blood. The J gene is TRBJ2-7, the V gene TRBV6-5, with 7 bases aligning to TRBD1. The TCR originated in a young man in good health. The CDR3 coding sequence is TGTGCCAGCACCCTCCACCCAGGGGGCTCCTACGAGCAGTACTTC. Translation gives CASTLHPGGSYEQYF.